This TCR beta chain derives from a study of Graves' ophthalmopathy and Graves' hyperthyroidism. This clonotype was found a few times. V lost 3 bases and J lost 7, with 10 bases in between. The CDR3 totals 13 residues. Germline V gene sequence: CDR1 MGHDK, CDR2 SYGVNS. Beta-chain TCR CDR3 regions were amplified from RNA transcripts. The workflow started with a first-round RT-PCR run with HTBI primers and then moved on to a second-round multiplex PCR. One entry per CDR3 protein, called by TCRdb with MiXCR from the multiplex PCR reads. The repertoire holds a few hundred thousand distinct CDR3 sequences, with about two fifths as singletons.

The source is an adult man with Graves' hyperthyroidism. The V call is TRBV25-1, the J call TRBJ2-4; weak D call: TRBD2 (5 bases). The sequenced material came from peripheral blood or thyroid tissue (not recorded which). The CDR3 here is CASSELGGNIQYF. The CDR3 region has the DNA TGTGCCAGCAGTGAGCTAGGCGGGAACATTCAGTACTTC.